This T cell receptor (beta chain) was sequenced during a study of CD4 T cells in relation to SARS-CoV-2 and coronaviruses. Overall study context: TCR beta CDR3s were sequenced after roughly nine-day antigen culture of PBMCs. Negative control cultures got HIV-1 Nef peptides or no peptide. Study observations and caveats: About 65% of donors had memory CD4+ clonotypes crossrecognizing SARS-CoV-2 and common cold coronavirus spike.

CD4+ T cells from unexposed donors were obtained before the COVID-19 pandemic (2011-2018). After ten to eleven days of culture, CD4+ T cells were isolated. Unexposed-donor CD4+ T cells were probed with SARS-CoV-2 S/N and four cold-coronavirus spikes, cells permitting. In this sample, this clone turned up once. Its antigen remains unknown. Germline assignment: CDR1 KGHSH and CDR2 LQKENI. The CDR3 consists of 14 residues. The V end lost 2 bases, the J end lost 5 bases, and 10 bases lay between the germline ends. TCRdb's table, derived via immunoSEQ multiplex PCR, lists solely in-frame clones and lacks some. Altogether about 12,000 clones are present, 65% to 70% being singletons, with the ten largest covering 6.5% to 9.5%.

The sample was CD4+ T cells from PBMCs, cultured in vitro. This clonotype was sampled from a human donor in good health. This rearrangement joins TRBV18 to TRBJ1-5; D remains unclear. CDR3 sequence: CASSPSGTDQPQHF. As DNA, the CDR3 is TGTGCCAGCTCACCATCAGGAACGGATCAGCCCCAGCATTTT.